This is a list of T cell receptor beta chains from one sample in a study of T cell responses to AZD1222 COVID-19 vaccine. Produced via immunoSEQ multiplex PCR; TCRdb's table is partial and in-frame only. The sample gives 150,000 to 200,000 clones, 88% of which show up once; approximately 0.49% is in the top ten. This sample comprised peripheral blood, obtained on day 0 of AZD1222 vaccination. These receptors came from an adult in good health. CDR3s include the opening cysteine and the closing phenylalanine or tryptophan. D genes are given only for firm matches. Clone size is given for some rows only: seen once, a few or many times, or a class if the clone is expanded.

TRBV24-1,TRBJ1-2,TRBD1,.,CATSGEGAGGYTF,TGTGCCACCAGTGGGGAGGGGGCCGGTGGCTACACCTTC
TRBV29-1,TRBJ2-4,.,.,CSVSTAENIQYF,TGCAGCGTTTCGACAGCAGAAAACATTCAGTACTTC
TRBV7-9,TRBJ1-4,TRBD1,.,CASSPTGTGGEKLFF,TGTGCCAGCAGCCCTACCGGGACAGGGGGTGAAAAACTGTTTTTT
TRBV30,TRBJ1-2,.,.,CAWSVPGPYTF,TGTGCCTGGAGTGTCCCGGGCCCCTACACCTTC
TRBV21-1,TRBJ2-1,.,.,CASNHVPGTYPNEQFF,TGTGCCAGCAACCACGTCCCCGGGACATATCCCAATGAGCAGTTCTTC
TRBV10-3,TRBJ2-7,TRBD2,.,CAISEPSGGISYEQYF,TGTGCCATCAGTGAACCTAGCGGGGGGATCTCCTACGAGCAGTACTTC
TRBV6-2/TRBV6-3,TRBJ1-2,.,.,CASSWGSNYGYTF,TGTGCCAGCAGCTGGGGCTCTAACTATGGCTACACCTTC
TRBV28,TRBJ2-5,.,.,CASSLYRGETQYF,TGTGCCAGCAGCTTATACCGGGGGGAGACCCAGTACTTC
TRBV5-1,TRBJ2-3,TRBD1,once,CASSLVGQGTDTQYF,TGCGCCAGCAGCTTGGTGGGACAGGGAACAGATACGCAGTATTTT
TRBV19,TRBJ1-2,.,.,CASSLTTTGNYGYTF,TGTGCCAGTAGTCTTACGACGACAGGAAACTATGGCTACACCTTC
TRBV5-1,TRBJ2-7,.,.,CASSLGLGRQYEQYF,TGCGCCAGCAGCTTGGGATTGGGACGCCAATACGAGCAGTACTTC
TRBV19,TRBJ2-3,.,.,CASADSGTDTQYF,TGTGCCAGTGCCGACTCAGGGACAGATACGCAGTATTTT
TRBV5-6,TRBJ2-2,.,.,CASSPLGQGDTGELFF,TGTGCCAGCAGCCCTCTGGGTCAGGGAGACACCGGGGAGCTGTTTTTT
TRBV5-1,TRBJ2-5,.,.,CASSLEGISTANQETQYF,TGCGCCAGCAGCTTGGAAGGGATAAGTACGGCGAATCAAGAGACCCAGTACTTC
TRBV11-2,TRBJ1-1,.,.,CASSPTSEAFF,TGTGCCAGCAGCCCGACTTCTGAAGCTTTCTTT
TRBV11-2,TRBJ1-4,.,.,CASSLGAREKLFF,TGTGCCAGCAGTTTGGGGGCGAGGGAAAAACTGTTTTTT
TRBV30,TRBJ1-1,TRBD1,.,CAWSSDRGTEAFF,TGTGCCTGGAGTTCGGACAGGGGGACTGAAGCTTTCTTT
TRBV9,TRBJ2-3,.,once,CASSVAGSTDTQYF,TGTGCCAGCAGCGTAGCTGGGTCAACAGATACGCAGTATTTT
TRBV12-3/TRBV12-4,TRBJ2-2,.,.,CASSGTGELFF,TGTGCCAGCAGTGGCACCGGGGAGCTGTTTTTT
TRBV7-2,TRBJ1-2,.,.,CASSPPGLYGYTF,TGTGCCAGCAGCCCTCCGGGACTTTATGGCTACACCTTC
TRBV25-1,TRBJ2-5,.,.,CASSDETRDETQYF,TGTGCCAGCAGTGACGAAACCAGGGACGAGACCCAGTACTTC
TRBV14,TRBJ2-5,.,.,CASSQDLGVPQETQYF,TGTGCCAGCAGCCAAGATCTAGGGGTCCCTCAAGAGACCCAGTACTTC
TRBV6-4,TRBJ2-2,TRBD1,.,CASSDEGASGELFF,TGTGCCAGCAGTGACGAGGGGGCATCCGGGGAGCTGTTTTTT
TRBV28,TRBJ1-4,.,.,CASSSGSWSEKLFF,TGTGCCAGCAGTTCCGGGTCCTGGAGTGAAAAACTGTTTTTT
TRBV10-3,TRBJ1-2,.,.,CAITPNSRQNYGYTF,TGTGCCATCACCCCGAACTCCCGACAGAACTATGGCTACACCTTC
TRBV7-2,TRBJ2-1,TRBD2,.,CASSRGTSAFLNEQFF,TGTGCCAGCAGCCGCGGGACTAGCGCTTTTTTGAATGAGCAGTTCTTC
TRBV6-5,TRBJ2-3,.,few,CASTVSIAPTDTQYF,TGTGCCAGCACAGTTAGCATCGCCCCCACAGATACGCAGTATTTT
TRBV10-1,TRBJ2-5,.,.,CASSEGGFASQETQYF,TGCGCCAGCAGTGAGGGGGGGTTCGCGTCGCAAGAGACCCAGTACTTC
TRBV5-1,TRBJ1-1,.,.,CASSTSDSNTEAFF,TGCGCCAGCAGCACCTCTGACAGCAACACTGAAGCTTTCTTT
TRBV5-1,TRBJ2-1,TRBD2,.,CASSPASGSYNEQFF,TGCGCCAGCAGCCCCGCTAGCGGTTCCTACAATGAGCAGTTCTTC
TRBV5-4,TRBJ2-7,TRBD2,.,CASSLGGSSGYEQYF,TGTGCCAGCAGCTTGGGGGGGTCTAGCGGATACGAGCAGTACTTC
TRBV30,TRBJ2-7,.,.,CAWIPAGDRGTYEQYF,TGTGCCTGGATCCCGGCGGGGGACAGAGGCACCTACGAGCAGTACTTC
TRBV28,TRBJ2-2,.,once,CASSPRPGELFF,TGTGCCAGCAGTCCCCGTCCCGGGGAGCTGTTTTTT
TRBV27,TRBJ1-2,.,.,CASSFTGKNYGYTF,TGTGCCAGCAGTTTTACAGGGAAGAACTATGGCTACACCTTC
TRBV6-5,TRBJ1-1,TRBD1,.,CASSPGQGGNTEAFF,TGTGCCAGCAGTCCAGGACAGGGGGGGAACACTGAAGCTTTCTTT
TRBV24-1,TRBJ2-3,.,.,CATSDRGPTDTQYF,TGTGCCACCAGTGACCGCGGACCCACAGATACGCAGTATTTT
TRBV15,TRBJ2-1,.,.,CATSDRDNYNEQFF,TGTGCCACCAGCGACCGGGACAATTACAATGAGCAGTTCTTC
TRBV5-1,TRBJ1-4,TRBD1,.,CASSSTGPREKLFF,TGCGCCAGCAGCTCGACAGGGCCTCGTGAAAAACTGTTTTTT
TRBV5-1,TRBJ1-5,.,.,CASSPESNQPQHF,TGCGCCAGCAGCCCCGAGAGCAATCAGCCCCAGCATTTT
TRBV3-1/TRBV3-2,TRBJ1-5,.,.,CASSSYSNQPQHF,TGTGCCAGCAGCTCCTATAGCAATCAGCCCCAGCATTTT
TRBV6-5,TRBJ1-6,.,.,CASSRGGPNNSPLHF,TGTGCCAGCAGCCGAGGGGGGCCAAATAATTCACCCCTCCACTTT